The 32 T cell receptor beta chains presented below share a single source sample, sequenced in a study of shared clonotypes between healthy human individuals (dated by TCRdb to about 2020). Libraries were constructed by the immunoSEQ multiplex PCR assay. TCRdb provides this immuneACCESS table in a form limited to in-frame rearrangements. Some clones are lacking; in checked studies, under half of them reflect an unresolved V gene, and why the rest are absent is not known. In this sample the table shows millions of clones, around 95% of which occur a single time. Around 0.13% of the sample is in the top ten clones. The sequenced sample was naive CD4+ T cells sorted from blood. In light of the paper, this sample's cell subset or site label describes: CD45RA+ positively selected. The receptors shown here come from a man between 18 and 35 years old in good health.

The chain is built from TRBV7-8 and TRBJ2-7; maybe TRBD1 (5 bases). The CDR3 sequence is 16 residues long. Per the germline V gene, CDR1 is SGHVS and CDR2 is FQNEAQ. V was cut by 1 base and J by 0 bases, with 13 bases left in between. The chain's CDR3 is CASSLDAGSLSYEQYF. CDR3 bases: TGTGCCAGCAGCTTAGATGCAGGGTCACTCTCCTACGAGCAGTACTTC.

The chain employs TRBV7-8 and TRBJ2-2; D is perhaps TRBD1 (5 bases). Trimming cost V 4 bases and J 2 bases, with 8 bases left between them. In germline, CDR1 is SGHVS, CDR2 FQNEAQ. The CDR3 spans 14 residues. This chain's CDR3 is CASSSGHNTGELFF. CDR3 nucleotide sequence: TGTGCCAGCAGCTCAGGACATAACACCGGGGAGCTGTTTTTT.

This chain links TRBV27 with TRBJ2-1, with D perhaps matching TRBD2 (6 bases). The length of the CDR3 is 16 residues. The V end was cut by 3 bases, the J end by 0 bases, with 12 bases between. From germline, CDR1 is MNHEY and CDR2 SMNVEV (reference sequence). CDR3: CASSFGGPGSYNEQFF. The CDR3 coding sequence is TGTGCCAGCAGTTTCGGAGGGCCGGGCTCCTACAATGAGCAGTTCTTC.

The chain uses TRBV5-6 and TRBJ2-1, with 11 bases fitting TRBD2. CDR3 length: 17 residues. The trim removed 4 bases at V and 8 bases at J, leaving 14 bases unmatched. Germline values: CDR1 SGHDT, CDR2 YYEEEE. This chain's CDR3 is CASSPTPTSGGGYEQFF. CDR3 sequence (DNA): TGTGCCAGCAGCCCGACCCCCACTAGCGGGGGTGGGTATGAGCAGTTCTTC.

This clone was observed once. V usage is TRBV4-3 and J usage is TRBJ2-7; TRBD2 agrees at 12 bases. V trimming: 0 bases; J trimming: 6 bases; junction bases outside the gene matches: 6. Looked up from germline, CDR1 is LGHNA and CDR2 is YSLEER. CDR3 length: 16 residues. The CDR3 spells CASSQEPSGRAGEQYF. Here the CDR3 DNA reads TGCGCCAGCAGCCAAGAACCTAGCGGGAGGGCCGGCGAGCAGTACTTC.

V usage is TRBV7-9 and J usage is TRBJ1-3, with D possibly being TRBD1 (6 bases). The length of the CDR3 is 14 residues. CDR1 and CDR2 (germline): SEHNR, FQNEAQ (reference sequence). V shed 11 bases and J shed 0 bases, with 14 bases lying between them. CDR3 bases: TGTGCCGGCGAAATGACAGGCTCTGGAAACACCATATATTTT. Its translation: CAGEMTGSGNTIYF.

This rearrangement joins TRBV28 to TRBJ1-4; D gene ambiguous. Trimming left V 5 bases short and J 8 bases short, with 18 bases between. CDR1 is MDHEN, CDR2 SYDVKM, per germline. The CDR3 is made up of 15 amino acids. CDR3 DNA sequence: TGTGCCAGCAGTCGCCCAGGCGCCCCTGGGGAAAAACTGTTTTTT. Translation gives CASSRPGAPGEKLFF.

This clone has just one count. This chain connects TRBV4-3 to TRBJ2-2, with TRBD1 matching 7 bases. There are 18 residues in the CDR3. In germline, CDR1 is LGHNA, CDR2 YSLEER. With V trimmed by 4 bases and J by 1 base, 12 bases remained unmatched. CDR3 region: CASSRRSTGAGNTGELFF. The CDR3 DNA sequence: TGCGCCAGCAGCCGTCGTAGCACAGGGGCCGGGAACACCGGGGAGCTGTTTTTT.

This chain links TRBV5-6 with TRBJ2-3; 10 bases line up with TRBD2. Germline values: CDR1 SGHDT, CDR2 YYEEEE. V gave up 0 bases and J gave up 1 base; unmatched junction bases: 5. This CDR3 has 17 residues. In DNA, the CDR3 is TGTGCCAGCAGCTTGGCTAGCGGGAGTTGGGGCACAGATACGCAGTATTTT. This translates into CASSLASGSWGTDTQYF.

In DNA form, the CDR3 reads TGTGCCAGCACCGGCGGACTAGCGGGGGCCAATGAGCAGTTCTTC. Translating gives CASTGGLAGANEQFF. The V gene is TRBV6-1, the J gene TRBJ2-1, with 13 positions matching TRBD2. There are 15 residues in the CDR3. J was trimmed by 6 bases and V by 7 bases; bases with no gene match: 6. CDR1 MNHNS and CDR2 SASEGT come from the germline V gene.

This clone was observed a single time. The CDR3 loop is CASSLEGLAGDARTDTQYF. The DNA of the CDR3 is TGTGCCAGCAGCCTTGAAGGACTAGCGGGAGATGCTAGGACAGATACGCAGTATTTT. The chain uses TRBV13 and TRBJ2-3; TRBD2 matches 13 bases. Trimming removed 5 bases from V and 3 bases from J; junction bases left unmatched: 14. Germline loops: CDR1 PRHDT, CDR2 FYEKMQ (reference sequence). The CDR3 is 19 residues long.

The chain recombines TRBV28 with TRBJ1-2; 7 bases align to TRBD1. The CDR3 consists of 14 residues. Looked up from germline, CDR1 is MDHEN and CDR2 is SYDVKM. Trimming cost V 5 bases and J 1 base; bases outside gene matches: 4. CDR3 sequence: CASSKGQRNYGYTF. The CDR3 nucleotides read TGTGCCAGCAGTAAGGGACAGCGTAACTATGGCTACACCTTC.

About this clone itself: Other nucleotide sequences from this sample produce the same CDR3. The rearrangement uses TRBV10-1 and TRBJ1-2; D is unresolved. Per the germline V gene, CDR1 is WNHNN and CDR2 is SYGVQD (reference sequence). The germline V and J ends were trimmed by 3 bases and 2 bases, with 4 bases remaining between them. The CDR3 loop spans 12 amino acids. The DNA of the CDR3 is TGCGCCAGCAGTGACAGCAACTATGGCTACACCTTC. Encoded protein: CASSDSNYGYTF.

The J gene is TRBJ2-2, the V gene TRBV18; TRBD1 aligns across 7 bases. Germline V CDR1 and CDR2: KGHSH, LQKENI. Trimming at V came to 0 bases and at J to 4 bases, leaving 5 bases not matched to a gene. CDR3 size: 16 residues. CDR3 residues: CASSPPEGAVTGELFF. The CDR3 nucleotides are TGTGCCAGCTCACCACCAGAGGGGGCGGTCACCGGGGAGCTGTTTTTT. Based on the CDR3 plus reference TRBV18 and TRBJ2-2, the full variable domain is NAGVMQNPRHLVRRRGQEARLRCSPMKGHSHVYWYRQLPEEGLKFMVYLQKENIIDESGMPKERFSAEFPKEGPSILRIQQVVRGDSAAYFCASSPPEGAVTGELFFGEGSRLTVL.

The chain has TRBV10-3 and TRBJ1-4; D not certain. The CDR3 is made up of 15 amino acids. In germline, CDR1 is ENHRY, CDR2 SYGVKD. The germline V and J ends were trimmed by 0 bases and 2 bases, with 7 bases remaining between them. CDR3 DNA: TGTGCCATCAGTGAGTCGATAGCCACTAATGAAAAACTGTTTTTT. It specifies CAISESIATNEKLFF.

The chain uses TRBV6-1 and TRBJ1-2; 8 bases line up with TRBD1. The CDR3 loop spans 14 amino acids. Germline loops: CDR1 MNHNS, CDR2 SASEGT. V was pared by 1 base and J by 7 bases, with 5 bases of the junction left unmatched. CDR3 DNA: TGTGCCAGCAGTGAAGACAGGGGGACAGGTGGCTACACCTTC. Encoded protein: CASSEDRGTGGYTF.

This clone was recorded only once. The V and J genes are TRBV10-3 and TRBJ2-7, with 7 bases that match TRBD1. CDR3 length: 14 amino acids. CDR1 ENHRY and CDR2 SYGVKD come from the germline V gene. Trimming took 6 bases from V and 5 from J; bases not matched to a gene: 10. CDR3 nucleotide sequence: TGTGCCATCAGCCCGAGACAGGGAGATAACGAGCAGTACTTC. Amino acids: CAISPRQGDNEQYF.

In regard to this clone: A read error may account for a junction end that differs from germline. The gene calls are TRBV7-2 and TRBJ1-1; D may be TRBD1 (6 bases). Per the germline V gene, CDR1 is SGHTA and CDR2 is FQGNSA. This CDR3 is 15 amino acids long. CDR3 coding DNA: TGTGCCAGCAGTTTAACCAGGGGTGGGAACACTGAAGCTTCCTTT. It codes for CASSLTRGGNTEASF.

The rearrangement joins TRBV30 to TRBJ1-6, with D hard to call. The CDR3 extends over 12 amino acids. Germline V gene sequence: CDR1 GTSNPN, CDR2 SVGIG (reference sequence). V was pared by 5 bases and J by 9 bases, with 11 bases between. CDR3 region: CAWEARGSPLHF. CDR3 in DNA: TGTGCCTGGGAAGCGAGAGGTTCACCCCTCCACTTT.

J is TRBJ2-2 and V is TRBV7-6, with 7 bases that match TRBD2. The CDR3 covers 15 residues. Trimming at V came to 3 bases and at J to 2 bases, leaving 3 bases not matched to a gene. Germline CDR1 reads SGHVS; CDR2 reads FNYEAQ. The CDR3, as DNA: TGTGCCAGCAGCTTGGGGGGGTTTAACACCGGGGAGCTGTTTTTT. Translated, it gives CASSLGGFNTGELFF.

The CDR3 here is CASSLAGLKTETQYF. CDR3 nucleotides: TGCGCCAGCAGCTTGGCCGGCCTAAAGACGGAGACCCAGTACTTC. The chain joins TRBV5-1 to TRBJ2-5; no clear D gene. Germline CDR1 SGHRS, CDR2 YFSETQ. This CDR3 spans 15 amino acids. The ends were cut back, 0 bases at V and 5 bases at J, with 14 bases in the middle.

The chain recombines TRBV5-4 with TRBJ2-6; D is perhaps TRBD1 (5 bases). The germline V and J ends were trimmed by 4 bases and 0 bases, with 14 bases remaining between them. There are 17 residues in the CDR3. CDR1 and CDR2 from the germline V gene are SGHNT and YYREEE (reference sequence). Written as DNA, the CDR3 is TGTGCCAGCAGCCTGACAGTTCCTGGCTCTGGGGCCAACGTCCTGACTTTC. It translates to CASSLTVPGSGANVLTF.

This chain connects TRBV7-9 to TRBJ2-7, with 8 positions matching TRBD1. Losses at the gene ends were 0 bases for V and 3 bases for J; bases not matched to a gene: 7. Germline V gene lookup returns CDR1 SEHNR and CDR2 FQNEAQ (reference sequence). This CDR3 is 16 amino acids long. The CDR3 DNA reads TGTGCCAGCAGCTTAGCGTCAGGGGGCGGGATCTACGAGCAGTACTTC. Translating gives CASSLASGGGIYEQYF.

The CDR3 sequence is CASSIGGLNEKLFF. CDR3 DNA: TGTGCCAGCAGCATTGGAGGGCTAAATGAAAAACTGTTTTTT. This chain uses TRBV7-9 with TRBJ1-4; D is ambiguous. Trimming shortened V by 5 bases and J by 5 bases, and 12 bases separated the two germline ends. The V gene's germline CDR1 is SEHNR and CDR2 FQNEAQ (reference sequence). The CDR3 has 14 amino acids.

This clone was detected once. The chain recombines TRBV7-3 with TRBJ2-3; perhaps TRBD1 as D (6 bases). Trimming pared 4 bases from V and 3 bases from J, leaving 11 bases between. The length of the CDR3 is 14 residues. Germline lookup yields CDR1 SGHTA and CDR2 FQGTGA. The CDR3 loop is CASSSMGATDTQYF. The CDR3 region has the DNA TGTGCCAGCAGCTCCATGGGGGCAACAGATACGCAGTATTTT.

CDR3 DNA sequence: TGTGCCAGCAGCTTAGGTGGACTAGCGGGAGTCTACGAGCAGTACTTC. Its translation is CASSLGGLAGVYEQYF. The V call is TRBV7-8, the J call TRBJ2-7; 13 nucleotides match TRBD2. The CDR3 consists of 16 residues. The ends lost 1 base at V and 3 bases at J; junction bases unmatched: 3. Germline V gene lookup returns CDR1 SGHVS and CDR2 FQNEAQ.

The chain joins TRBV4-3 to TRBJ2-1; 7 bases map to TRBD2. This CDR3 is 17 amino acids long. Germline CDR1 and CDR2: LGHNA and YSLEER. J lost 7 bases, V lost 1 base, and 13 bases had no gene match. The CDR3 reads CASSQGIREVGRNEQFF. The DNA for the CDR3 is TGCGCCAGCAGCCAAGGGATTCGGGAGGTGGGAAGGAATGAGCAGTTCTTC.

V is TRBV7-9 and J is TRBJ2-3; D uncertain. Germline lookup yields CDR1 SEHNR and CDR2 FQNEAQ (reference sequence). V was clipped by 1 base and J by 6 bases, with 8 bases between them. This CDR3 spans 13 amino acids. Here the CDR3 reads CASSLELLDTQYF. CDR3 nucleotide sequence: TGTGCCAGCAGCTTAGAGTTGTTGGATACGCAGTATTTT.

The CDR3 is CASSLGDQGGLVEKLFF. The CDR3 DNA reads as TGCGCCAGCAGCTTGGGAGATCAGGGCGGTCTAGTGGAAAAACTGTTTTTT. The chain couples TRBV5-1 to TRBJ1-4; the D gene is possibly TRBD1 (5 bases). V lost 0 bases to trimming and J lost 8 bases, with 20 bases between them. This CDR3 has 17 amino acids. Germline V gene sequence: CDR1 SGHRS, CDR2 YFSETQ.

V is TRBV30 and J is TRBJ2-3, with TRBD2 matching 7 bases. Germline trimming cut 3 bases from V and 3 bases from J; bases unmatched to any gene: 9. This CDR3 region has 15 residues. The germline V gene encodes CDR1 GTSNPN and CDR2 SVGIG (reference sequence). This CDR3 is CAWSEWGGKTDTQYF. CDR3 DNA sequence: TGTGCCTGGAGCGAGTGGGGGGGGAAGACAGATACGCAGTATTTT.

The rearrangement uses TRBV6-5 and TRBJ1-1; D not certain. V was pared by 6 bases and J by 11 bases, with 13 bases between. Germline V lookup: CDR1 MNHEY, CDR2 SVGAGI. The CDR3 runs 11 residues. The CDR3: CASRTGFVAFF. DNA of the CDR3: TGTGCCAGCAGGACGGGCTTCGTGGCTTTCTTT.

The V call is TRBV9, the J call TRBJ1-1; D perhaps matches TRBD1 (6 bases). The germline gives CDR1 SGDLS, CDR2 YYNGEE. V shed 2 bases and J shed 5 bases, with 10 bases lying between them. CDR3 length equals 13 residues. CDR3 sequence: CASSVYTGTEAFF. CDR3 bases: TGTGCCAGCAGCGTCTACACAGGGACTGAAGCTTTCTTT.